Detailed here is one TCR beta chain. Its antigen is unidentified. This sample is part of a study of CXCR3-negative and CXCR3-positive naive CD8 T cells. Regarding the study as a whole: Naive CXCR3-positive cells had TRB CDR3s more hydrophobic than those of CXCR3-negative naive cells. Naive subsets showed comparable surface CD5, and TCR interaction strength was also inferred from TRB CDR3 physicochemistry.

TRB cDNA was prepared as libraries by UMI-labeled 5' RACE. Using the 5' RACE reads, TCRdb records one entry per CDR3 protein without DNA. The data include 150,000 to 170,000 distinct CDR3 sequences; the top ten clones carry 0.45% to 0.6%. The CDR3 extends over 15 amino acids. Germline V gene data show CDR1 as MNHEY and CDR2 as SMNVEV (reference sequence). V gene TRBV27 combines with J gene TRBJ2-2; checking the TCRdb D call of TRBD2 is not possible without DNA. This sequence originates from a human donor in good health. Some clones in this sample may be carry-over from other donors' samples. Sequencing was performed on naive CXCR3+ CD8+ T cells from blood. Subset specified: CD45RO-CCR7+CD27+CD95- naive CD8+ T cells expressing CXCR3 (TNR3+). This CDR3 is CASSGLAANTGELFF.